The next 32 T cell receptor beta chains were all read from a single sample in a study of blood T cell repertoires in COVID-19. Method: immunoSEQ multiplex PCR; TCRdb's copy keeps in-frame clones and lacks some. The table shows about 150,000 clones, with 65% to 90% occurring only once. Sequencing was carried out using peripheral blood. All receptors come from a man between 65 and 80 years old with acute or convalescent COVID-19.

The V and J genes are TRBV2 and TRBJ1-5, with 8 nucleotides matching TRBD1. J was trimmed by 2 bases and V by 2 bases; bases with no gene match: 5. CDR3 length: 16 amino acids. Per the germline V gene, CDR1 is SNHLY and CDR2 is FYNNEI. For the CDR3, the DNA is TGTGCCAGCAGTGAACGGACAGGGTGGGGCAATCAGCCCCAGCATTTT. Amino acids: CASSERTGWGNQPQHF.

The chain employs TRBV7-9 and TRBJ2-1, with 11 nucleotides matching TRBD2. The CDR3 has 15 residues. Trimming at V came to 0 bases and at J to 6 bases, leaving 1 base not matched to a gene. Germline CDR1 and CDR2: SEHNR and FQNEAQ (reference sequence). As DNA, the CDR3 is TGTGCCAGCAGCTTAGCGGGGACTAGCGGCAATGAGCAGTTCTTC. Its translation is CASSLAGTSGNEQFF.

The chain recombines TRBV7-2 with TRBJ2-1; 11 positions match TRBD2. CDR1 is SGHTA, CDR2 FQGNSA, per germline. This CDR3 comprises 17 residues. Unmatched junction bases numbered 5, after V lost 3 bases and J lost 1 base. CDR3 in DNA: TGTGCCAGCAGCTTTAGATCTAGCGGGAGGTCCTACAATGAGCAGTTCTTC. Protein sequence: CASSFRSSGRSYNEQFF.

Here the CDR3 DNA reads TGCGCCAGCAGCCAAGAGGCTAGCGGGAGCCGAGCGGGGTTCTTC. Residues: CASSQEASGSRAGFF. This chain links TRBV4-1 with TRBJ2-1; 10 positions match TRBD2. This CDR3 region has 15 residues. Per the germline V gene, CDR1 is MGHRA and CDR2 is YSYEKL. Unmatched junction bases numbered 11, after V lost 0 bases and J lost 15 bases.

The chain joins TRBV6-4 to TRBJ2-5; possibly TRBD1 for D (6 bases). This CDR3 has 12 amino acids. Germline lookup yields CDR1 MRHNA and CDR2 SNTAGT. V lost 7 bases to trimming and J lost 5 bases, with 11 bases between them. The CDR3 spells CASKGGVETQYF. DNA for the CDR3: TGTGCCAGCAAAGGGGGAGTGGAGACCCAGTACTTC.

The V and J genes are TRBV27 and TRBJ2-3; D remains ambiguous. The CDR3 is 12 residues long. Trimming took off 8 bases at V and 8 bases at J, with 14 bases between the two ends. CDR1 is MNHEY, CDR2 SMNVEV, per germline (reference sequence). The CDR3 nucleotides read TGTGCCAGCGGCGGTCTGGCCGGTACGCAGTATTTT. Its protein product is CASGGLAGTQYF.

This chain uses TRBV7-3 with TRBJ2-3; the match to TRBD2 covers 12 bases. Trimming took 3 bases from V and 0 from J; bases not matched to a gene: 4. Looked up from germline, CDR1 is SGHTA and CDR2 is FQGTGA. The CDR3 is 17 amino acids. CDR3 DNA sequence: TGTGCCAGCAGCTTGGGGACTAGCGGGTCAAGCACAGATACGCAGTATTTT. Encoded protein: CASSLGTSGSSTDTQYF.

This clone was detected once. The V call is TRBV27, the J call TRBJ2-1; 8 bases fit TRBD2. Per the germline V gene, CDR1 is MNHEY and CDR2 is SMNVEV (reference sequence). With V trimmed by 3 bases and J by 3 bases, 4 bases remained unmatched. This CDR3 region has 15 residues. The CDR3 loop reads CASSFRTSNYNEQFF. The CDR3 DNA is TGTGCCAGCAGTTTTAGGACTAGCAACTACAATGAGCAGTTCTTC.

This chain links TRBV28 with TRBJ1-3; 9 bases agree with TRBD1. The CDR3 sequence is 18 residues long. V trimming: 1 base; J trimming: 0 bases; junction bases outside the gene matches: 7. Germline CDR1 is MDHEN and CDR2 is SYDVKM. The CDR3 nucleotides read TGTGCCAGCAGTTTATCTATCGCACAGGGGGCCTCTGGAAACACCATATATTTT. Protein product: CASSLSIAQGASGNTIYF.

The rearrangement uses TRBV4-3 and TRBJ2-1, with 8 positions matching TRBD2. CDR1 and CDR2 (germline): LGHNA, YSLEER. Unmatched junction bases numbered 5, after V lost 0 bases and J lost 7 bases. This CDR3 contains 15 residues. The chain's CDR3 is CASSQDRREANEQFF. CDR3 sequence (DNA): TGCGCCAGCAGCCAAGATAGGCGGGAGGCGAATGAGCAGTTCTTC.

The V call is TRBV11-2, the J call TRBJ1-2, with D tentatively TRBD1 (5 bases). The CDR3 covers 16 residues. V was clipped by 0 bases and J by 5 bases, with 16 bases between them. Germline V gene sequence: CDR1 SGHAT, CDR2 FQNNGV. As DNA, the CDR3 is TGTGCCAGCAGCTTAGATCTCCGGTCAGGGAGGTATGGCTACACCTTC. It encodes CASSLDLRSGRYGYTF.

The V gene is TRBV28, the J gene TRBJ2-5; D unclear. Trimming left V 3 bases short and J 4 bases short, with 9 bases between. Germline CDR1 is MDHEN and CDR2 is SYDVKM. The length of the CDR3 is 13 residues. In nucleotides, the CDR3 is TGTGCCAGCAGTTTGAGCCAACCAGAGACCCAGTACTTC. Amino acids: CASSLSQPETQYF.

The CDR3 nucleotides read TGCGCCAGCAGCCACGGGACAAGTAATGAAAAACTGTTTTTT. This sequence encodes CASSHGTSNEKLFF. The J gene is TRBJ1-4, the V gene TRBV4-3; D perhaps matches TRBD1 (6 bases). CDR1 and CDR2 from the germline V gene are LGHNA and YSLEER. CDR3 length: 14 amino acids. Between the trimmed V and J ends, which lost 3 bases and 4 bases, there was a span of 9 bases.

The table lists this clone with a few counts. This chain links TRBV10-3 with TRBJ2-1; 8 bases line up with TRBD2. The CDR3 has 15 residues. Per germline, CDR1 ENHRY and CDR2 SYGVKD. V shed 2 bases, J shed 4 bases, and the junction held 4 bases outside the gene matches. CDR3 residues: CAISEREGLYNEQFF. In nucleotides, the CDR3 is TGTGCCATCAGTGAGCGGGAGGGCCTGTACAATGAGCAGTTCTTC.

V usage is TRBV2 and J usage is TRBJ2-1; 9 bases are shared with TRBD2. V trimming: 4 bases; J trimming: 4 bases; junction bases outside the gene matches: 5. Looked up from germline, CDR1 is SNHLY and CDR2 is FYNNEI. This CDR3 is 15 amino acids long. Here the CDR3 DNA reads TGTGCCAGCAGTGGACTAGCGGAGCATTACAATGAGCAGTTCTTC. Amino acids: CASSGLAEHYNEQFF. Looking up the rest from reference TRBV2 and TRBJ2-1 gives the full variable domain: EPEVTQTPSHQVTQMGQEVILRCVPISNHLYFYWYRQILGQKVEFLVSFYNNEISEKSEIFDDQFSVERPDGSNFTLKIRSTKLEDSAMYFCASSGLAEHYNEQFFGPGTRLTVL.

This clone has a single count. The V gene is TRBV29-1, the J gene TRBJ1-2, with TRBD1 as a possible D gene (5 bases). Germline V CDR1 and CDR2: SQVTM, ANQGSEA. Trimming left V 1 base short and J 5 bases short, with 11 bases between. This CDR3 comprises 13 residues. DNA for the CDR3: TGCAGCGTTGAAGCCCGGGGGGAGTATGGCTACACCTTC. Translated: CSVEARGEYGYTF.

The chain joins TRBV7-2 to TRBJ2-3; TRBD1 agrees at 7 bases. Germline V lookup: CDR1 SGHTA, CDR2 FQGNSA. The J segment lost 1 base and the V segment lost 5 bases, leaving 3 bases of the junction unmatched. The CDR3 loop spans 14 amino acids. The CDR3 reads CASSKGQGTDTQYF. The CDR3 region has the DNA TGTGCCAGCAGCAAAGGACAGGGCACAGATACGCAGTATTTT.

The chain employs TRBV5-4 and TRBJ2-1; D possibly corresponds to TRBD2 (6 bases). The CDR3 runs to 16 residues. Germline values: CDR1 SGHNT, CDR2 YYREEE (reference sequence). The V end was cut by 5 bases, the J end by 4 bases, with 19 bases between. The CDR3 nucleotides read TGTGCCAGCAGTTTCCTCGGGGCGGGACCTTACAATGAGCAGTTCTTC. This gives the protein CASSFLGAGPYNEQFF.

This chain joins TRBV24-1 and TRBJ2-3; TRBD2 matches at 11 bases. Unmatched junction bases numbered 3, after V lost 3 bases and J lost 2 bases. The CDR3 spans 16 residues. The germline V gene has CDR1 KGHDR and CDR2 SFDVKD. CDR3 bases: TGTGCCACCAGTGATCGGACTAGCGGGCTCACAGATACGCAGTATTTT. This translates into CATSDRTSGLTDTQYF.

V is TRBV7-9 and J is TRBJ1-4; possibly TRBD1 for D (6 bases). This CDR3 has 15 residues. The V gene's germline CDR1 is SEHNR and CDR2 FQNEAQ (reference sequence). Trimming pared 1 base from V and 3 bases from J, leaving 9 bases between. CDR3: CASSLGWTANEKLFF. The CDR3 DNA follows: TGTGCCAGCAGCTTAGGCTGGACAGCTAATGAAAAACTGTTTTTT.

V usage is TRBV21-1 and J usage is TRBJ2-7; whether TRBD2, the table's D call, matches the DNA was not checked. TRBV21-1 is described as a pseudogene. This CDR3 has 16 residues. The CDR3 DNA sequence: TGTGCCAGCAGCAAAGAGGTGTCTAGCGGGTCCCACGAGCAGTACTTC. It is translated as CASSKEVSSGSHEQYF.

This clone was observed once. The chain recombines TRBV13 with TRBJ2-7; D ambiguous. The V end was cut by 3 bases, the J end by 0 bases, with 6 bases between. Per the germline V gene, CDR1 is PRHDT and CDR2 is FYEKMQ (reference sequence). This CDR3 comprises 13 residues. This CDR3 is CASSFDSSYEQYF. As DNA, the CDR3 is TGTGCCAGCAGCTTCGATAGCTCCTACGAGCAGTACTTC.

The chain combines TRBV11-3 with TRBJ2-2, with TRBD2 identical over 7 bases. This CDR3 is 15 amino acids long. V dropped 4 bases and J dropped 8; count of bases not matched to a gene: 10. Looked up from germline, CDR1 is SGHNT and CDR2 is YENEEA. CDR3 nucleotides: TGTGCCAGCAGCTCCTCTCGCGGGAGCGGTGGGGAGCTGTTTTTT. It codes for CASSSSRGSGGELFF.

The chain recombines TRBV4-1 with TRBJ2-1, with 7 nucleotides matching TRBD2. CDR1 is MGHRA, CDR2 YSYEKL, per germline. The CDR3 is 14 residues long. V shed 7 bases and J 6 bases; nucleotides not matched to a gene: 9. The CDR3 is CASTGGSPLNEQFF. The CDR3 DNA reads TGCGCCAGCACGGGCGGGAGTCCCCTCAATGAGCAGTTCTTC.

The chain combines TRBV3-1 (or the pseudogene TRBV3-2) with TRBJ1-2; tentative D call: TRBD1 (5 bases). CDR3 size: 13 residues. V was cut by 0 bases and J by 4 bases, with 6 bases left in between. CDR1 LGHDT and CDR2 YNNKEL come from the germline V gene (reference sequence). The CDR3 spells CASSQDRVYGYTF. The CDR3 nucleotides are TGTGCCAGCAGCCAAGACAGGGTCTATGGCTACACCTTC.

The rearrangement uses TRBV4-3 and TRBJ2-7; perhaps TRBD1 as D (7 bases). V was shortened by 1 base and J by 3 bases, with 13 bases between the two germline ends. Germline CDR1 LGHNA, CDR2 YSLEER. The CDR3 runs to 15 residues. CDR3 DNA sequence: TGCGCCAGCAGCCAAGGGAGGGGGCCAAACTACGAGCAGTACTTC. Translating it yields CASSQGRGPNYEQYF.

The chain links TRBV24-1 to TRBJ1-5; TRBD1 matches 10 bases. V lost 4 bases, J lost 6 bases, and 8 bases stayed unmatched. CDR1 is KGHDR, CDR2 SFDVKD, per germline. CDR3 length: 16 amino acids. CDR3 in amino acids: CATSETGTGVGQPQHF. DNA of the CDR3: TGTGCCACCAGTGAGACCGGGACAGGGGTTGGTCAGCCCCAGCATTTT.

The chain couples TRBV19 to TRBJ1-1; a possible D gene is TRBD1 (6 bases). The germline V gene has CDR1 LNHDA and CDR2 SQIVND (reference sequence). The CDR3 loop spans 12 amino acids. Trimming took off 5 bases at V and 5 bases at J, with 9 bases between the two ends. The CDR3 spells CASSFTGTEAFF. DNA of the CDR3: TGTGCCAGTAGTTTTACAGGGACTGAAGCTTTCTTT. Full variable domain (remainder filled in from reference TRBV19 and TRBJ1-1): DGGITQSPKYLFRKEGQNVTLSCEQNLNHDAMYWYRQDPGQGLRLIYYSQIVNDFQKGDIAEGYSVSREKKESFPLTVTSAQKNPTAFYLCASSFTGTEAFFGQGTRLTVV.

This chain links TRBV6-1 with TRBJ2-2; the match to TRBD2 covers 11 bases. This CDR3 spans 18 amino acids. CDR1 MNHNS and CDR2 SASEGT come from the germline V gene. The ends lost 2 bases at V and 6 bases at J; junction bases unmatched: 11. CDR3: CASSEILAGAGIAGELFF. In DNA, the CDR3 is TGTGCCAGCAGTGAAATACTAGCGGGAGCGGGCATAGCCGGGGAGCTGTTTTTT.

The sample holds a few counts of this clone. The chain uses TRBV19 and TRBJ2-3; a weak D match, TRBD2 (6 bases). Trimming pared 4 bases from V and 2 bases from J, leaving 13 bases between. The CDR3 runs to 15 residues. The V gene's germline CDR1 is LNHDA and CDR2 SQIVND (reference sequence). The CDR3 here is CASSTRGGSTDTQYF. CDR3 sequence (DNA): TGTGCCAGTAGTACCCGGGGAGGATCCACAGATACGCAGTATTTT.

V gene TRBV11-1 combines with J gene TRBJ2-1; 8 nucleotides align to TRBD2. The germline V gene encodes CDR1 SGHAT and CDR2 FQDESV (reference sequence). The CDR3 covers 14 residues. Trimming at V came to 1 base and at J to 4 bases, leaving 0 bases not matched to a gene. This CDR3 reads CASSLVAGYNEQFF. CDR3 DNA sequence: TGTGCCAGCAGCTTAGTAGCGGGGTACAATGAGCAGTTCTTC.

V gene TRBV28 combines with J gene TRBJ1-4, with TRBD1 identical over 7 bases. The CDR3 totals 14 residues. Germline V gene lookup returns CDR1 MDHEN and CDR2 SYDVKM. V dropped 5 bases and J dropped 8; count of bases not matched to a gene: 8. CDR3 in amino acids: CASSAGTVDEKLFF. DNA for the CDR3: TGTGCCAGCAGTGCCGGGACAGTCGACGAAAAACTGTTTTTT.